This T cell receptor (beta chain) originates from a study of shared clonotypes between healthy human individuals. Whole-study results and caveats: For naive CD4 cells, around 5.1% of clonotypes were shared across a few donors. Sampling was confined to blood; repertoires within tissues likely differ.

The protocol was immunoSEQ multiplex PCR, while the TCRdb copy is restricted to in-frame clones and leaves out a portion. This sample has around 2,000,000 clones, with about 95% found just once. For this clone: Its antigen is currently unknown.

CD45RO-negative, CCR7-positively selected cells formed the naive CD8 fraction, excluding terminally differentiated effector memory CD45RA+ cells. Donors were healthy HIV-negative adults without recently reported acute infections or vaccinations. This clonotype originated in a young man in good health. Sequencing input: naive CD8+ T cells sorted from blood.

Here the CDR3 reads CASSPGPGDWGPNEKLFF. In DNA form, the CDR3 reads TGCGCCAGCAGCCCCGGACCGGGGGACTGGGGCCCCAATGAAAAACTGTTTTTT. The genes are TRBV4-1 and TRBJ1-4; tentatively, D is TRBD1 (5 bases). In germline, CDR1 is MGHRA, CDR2 YSYEKL. This CDR3 comprises 18 residues. Between the trimmed V and J ends, which lost 4 bases and 5 bases, there was a span of 23 bases.